This section outlines one T cell receptor (beta chain) sequence together with its context. What it recognizes is unknown. Trimming took 1 base from V and 4 from J, leaving 14 bases between them. Looked up from germline, CDR1 is SGHRS and CDR2 is YFSETQ. This CDR3 contains 15 residues. The data are from a study of cytomegalovirus exposure and HLA in healthy donors. Study results and caveats: An analysis was carried out later, and it reportedly showed fewer N-insertions in an Asian-associated ancestry cluster than the 666-donor mean.

In the PCR, 60 Vbeta and 13 Jbeta primers were used. Method: immunoSEQ multiplex PCR; TCRdb's copy keeps in-frame clones and lacks some. In the table there are under 130,000 clones, roughly 80% of which are singletons. The sequencing input was PBMCs. The chain recombines TRBV5-1 with TRBJ1-1; maybe TRBD1 (5 bases). The receptor's source is a man aged 25 to 45 in good health and CMV-seropositive. CDR3 residues: CASSLMAGKFTEAFF. CDR3 DNA: TGCGCCAGCAGCTTGATGGCAGGGAAGTTCACTGAAGCTTTCTTT.